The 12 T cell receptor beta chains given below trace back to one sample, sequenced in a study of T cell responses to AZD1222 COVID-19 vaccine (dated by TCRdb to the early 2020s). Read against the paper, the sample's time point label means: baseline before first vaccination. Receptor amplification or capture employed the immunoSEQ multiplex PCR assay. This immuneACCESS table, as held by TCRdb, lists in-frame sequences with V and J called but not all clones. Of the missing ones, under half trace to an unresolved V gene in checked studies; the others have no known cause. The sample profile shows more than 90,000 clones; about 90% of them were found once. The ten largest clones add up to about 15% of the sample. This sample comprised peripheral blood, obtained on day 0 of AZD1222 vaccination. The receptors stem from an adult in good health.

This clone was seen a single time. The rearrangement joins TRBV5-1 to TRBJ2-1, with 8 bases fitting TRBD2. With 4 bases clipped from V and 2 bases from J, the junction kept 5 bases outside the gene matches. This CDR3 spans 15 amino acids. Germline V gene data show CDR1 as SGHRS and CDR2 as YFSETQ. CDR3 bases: TGCGCCAGCAGCAGTACTAGCGGAGCCTACAATGAGCAGTTCTTC. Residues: CASSSTSGAYNEQFF.

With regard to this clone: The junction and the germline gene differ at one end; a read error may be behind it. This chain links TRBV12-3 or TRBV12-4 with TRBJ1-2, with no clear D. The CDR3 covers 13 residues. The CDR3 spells CASRLVPSYGYTF. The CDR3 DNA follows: TGTGCCAGCAGATTAGTTCCGTCCTATGGCTACACCTTC.

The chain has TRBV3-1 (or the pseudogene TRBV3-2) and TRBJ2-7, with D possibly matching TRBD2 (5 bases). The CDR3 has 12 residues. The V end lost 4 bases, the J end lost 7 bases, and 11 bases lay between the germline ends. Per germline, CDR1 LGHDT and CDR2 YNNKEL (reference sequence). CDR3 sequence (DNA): TGTGCCAGCAGCCTCCCAGGCGGGGAGCAGTACTTC. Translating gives CASSLPGGEQYF.

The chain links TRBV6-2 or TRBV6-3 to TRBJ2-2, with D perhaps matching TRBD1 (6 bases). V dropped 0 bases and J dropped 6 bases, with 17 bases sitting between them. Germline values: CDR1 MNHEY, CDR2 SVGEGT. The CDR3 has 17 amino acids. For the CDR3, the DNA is TGTGCCAGCAGTTACTCCGCCGTGGACAGTCATCCCGGGGAGCTGTTTTTT. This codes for CASSYSAVDSHPGELFF.

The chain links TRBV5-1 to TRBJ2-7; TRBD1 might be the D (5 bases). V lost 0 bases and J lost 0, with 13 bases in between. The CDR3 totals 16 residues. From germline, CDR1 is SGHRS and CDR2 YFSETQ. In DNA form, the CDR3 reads TGCGCCAGCAGCTTGGCTCCGACAGATATCTCCTACGAGCAGTACTTC. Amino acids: CASSLAPTDISYEQYF.

The CDR3 is CASSLGTDANYGYTF. CDR3 nucleotides: TGTGCCAGCAGTTTAGGGACAGATGCTAACTATGGCTACACCTTC. The V gene is TRBV6-5, the J gene TRBJ1-2, with 7 bases lining up with TRBD1. Trimming cost V 4 bases and J 0 bases; bases outside gene matches: 5. This CDR3 is 15 amino acids long. Germline loops: CDR1 MNHEY, CDR2 SVGAGI.

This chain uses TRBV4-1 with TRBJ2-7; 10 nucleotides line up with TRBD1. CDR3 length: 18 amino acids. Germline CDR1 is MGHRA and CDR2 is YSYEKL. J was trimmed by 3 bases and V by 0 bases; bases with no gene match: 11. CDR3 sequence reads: CASSQERVDRGLFYEQYF. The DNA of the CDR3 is TGCGCCAGCAGCCAAGAAAGGGTAGACAGGGGGCTATTCTACGAGCAGTACTTC.

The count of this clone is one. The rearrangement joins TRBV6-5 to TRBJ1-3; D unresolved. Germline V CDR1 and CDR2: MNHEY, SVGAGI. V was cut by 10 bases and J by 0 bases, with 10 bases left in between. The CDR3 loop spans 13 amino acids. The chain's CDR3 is CAMAVSSGNTIYF. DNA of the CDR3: TGTGCCATGGCGGTGAGCTCTGGAAACACCATATATTTT.

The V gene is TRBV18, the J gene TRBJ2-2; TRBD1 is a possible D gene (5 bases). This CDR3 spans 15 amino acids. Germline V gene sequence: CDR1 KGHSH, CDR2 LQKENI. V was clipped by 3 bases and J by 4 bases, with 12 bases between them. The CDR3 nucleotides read TGTGCCAGCTCACCCTTGATGGGGCTCACCGGGGAGCTGTTTTTT. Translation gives CASSPLMGLTGELFF. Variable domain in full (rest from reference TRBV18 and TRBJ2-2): NAGVMQNPRHLVRRRGQEARLRCSPMKGHSHVYWYRQLPEEGLKFMVYLQKENIIDESGMPKERFSAEFPKEGPSILRIQQVVRGDSAAYFCASSPLMGLTGELFFGEGSRLTVL.

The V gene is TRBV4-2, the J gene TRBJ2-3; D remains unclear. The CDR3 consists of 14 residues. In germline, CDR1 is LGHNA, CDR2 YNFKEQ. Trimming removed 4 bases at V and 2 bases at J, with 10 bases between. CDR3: CASSRIDDTDTQYF. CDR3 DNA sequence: TGTGCCAGCAGCCGCATCGATGACACAGATACGCAGTATTTT.

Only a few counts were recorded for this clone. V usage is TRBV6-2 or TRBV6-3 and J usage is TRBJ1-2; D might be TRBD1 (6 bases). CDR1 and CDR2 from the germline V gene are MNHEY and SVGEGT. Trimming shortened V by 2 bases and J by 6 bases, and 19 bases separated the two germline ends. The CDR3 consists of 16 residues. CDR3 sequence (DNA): TGTGCCAGCAGTTACGGGGGTATGACAGGTAGAGATGGCTACACCTTC. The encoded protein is CASSYGGMTGRDGYTF.

Written as DNA, the CDR3 is TGTGCCATCCGTGGCGGACTCACCGGGGAGCTGTTTTTT. Translated: CAIRGGLTGELFF. The gene calls are TRBV10-3 and TRBJ2-2; TRBD2 is a possible D gene (5 bases). The germline CDR1 and CDR2 sequences are ENHRY and SYGVKD. Trimming pared 8 bases from V and 4 bases from J, leaving 11 bases between. The CDR3 covers 13 residues.